A selection of T cell receptor beta chains follows, all from one sample in a study of Ad26.COV2.S vaccination and SARS-CoV-2 variants. The method was immunoSEQ multiplex PCR; TCRdb's version includes in-frame clones alone and lacks a portion of them. Of some 480,000 clones in the sample, 87% were seen once. This sample comprised peripheral blood, obtained in a trial of Ad26.COV2.S vaccine versus placebo. These receptor sequences come from a person aged 18 to 59 who received the Ad26.COV2.S COVID-19 vaccine or a placebo. CDR3s include the opening cysteine and the closing phenylalanine or tryptophan. Each record gives: V gene, clone size, CDR3 protein. Size is omitted from some rows. Given values are once, few, many or a class for expanded clones.

>TRBV15|NA
CATKDRVAGNTIYF
>TRBV2|NA
CASRAPGTGTYEQYF
>TRBV18|NA
CASSPLPLPGVGDSEAFF
>TRBV6-5|NA
CASSLPGGPSGYTF
>TRBV10-3|NA
CAIRKGPTSYEQYF
>TRBV28|NA
CASTTGVQPQHF
>TRBV6-4|NA
CASSDPRGLAGSSYEQYF
>TRBV7-9|NA
CASSLLGGNEQFF
>TRBV7-9|NA
CASSTGTGTYEQYF
>TRBV6-2/TRBV6-3|NA
CASSYPGTGDIQYF
>TRBV18|NA
CASSPPEGTGVYGYTF
>TRBV28|NA
CASSLNTRGETQYF
>TRBV30|NA
CAWSLSGGHQPQHF
>TRBV29-1|few
CSVEPGAYGYTF
>TRBV27|NA
CASSDGGAVNQPQHF
>TRBV10-1|NA
CASSERREWGPFF
>TRBV6-5|NA
CASTAGTSYEQYF
>TRBV30|once
CAWSGDRGVYGYTF
>TRBV27|NA
CASRAGLATYNEQFF
>TRBV7-2|NA
CASSPAYVGATGYTF
>TRBV6-5|NA
CASSPREGRTGELFF
>TRBV5-1|few
CASSLGQNRNTEAFF
>TRBV12-5|NA
CASGLGTGGGEQFF
>TRBV2|NA
CASSGLAGSYF
>TRBV12-3/TRBV12-4|once
CASRAGLDSPLHF
>TRBV30|NA
CAWSSGGTNEKLFF
>TRBV4-2|NA
CASSQEIGERAGGATQYF
>TRBV4-3|NA
CASSQGPNTEAFF
>TRBV5-1|NA
CASSLTPNSETQYF
>TRBV30|few
CAWGLTATGELFF
>TRBV5-1|NA
CASSPRLAGPYEQYF
>TRBV6-2/TRBV6-3|NA
CASSSWRNYNEQFF
>TRBV7-2|NA
CASSSVGSGANVLTF
>TRBV7-9|NA
CASMAGVPNEQFF
>TRBV28|NA
CASRDYSSYEQYF